The present TCR beta chain was sequenced within a study of shared clonotypes between healthy human individuals. Overall study: Two women and a few men aged 18 to 49 served as donors.

Genomic DNA for unsorted samples was obtained from about 90 million PBMCs. Assay runs were performed at deep level. Original methodology: Filtering differed because ImmunoSEQ produced junction-only sequences that carried no quality scores. Profiling relied on immunoSEQ multiplex PCR, and the TCRdb table lists in-frame clones only, not all of them. From that table come the V and J calls and clone size; the DNA was used to work out D and trimming. Here the sample spans fewer than 500,000 clones, almost 80% being singletons. Germline V lookup: CDR1 SGHRS, CDR2 YFSETQ. CDR3 length equals 15 residues. Trimming removed 0 bases from V and 5 bases from J; junction bases left unmatched: 7.

The TCR comes from a middle-aged woman in good health. Some clones in this sample may be carry-over from other donors' samples. The specimen sequenced was PBMCs. J is TRBJ1-1 and V is TRBV5-1, with TRBD1 identical over 7 bases. As DNA, the CDR3 is TGCGCCAGCAGCTTGGTCGAGGCAGGGGGAACTGAAGCTTTCTTT. The encoded protein is CASSLVEAGGTEAFF. The full variable domain, completed using reference TRBV5-1 and TRBJ1-1, is KAGVTQTPRYLIKTRGQQVTLSCSPISGHRSVSWYQQTPGQGLQFLFEYFSETQRNKGNFPGRFSGRQFSNSRSEMNVSTLELGDSALYLCASSLVEAGGTEAFFGQGTRLTVV.